The 23 T cell receptor beta chains in this list originate from one sample, sequenced in a study of blood T cell repertoires in COVID-19. Profiling relied on immunoSEQ multiplex PCR, and the TCRdb table lists in-frame clones only, not all of them. The sample records approximately 64,000 clones, approximately 90% being singletons. The sample taken for sequencing was PBMCs or T cells enriched from blood (not recorded which). The receptors were sampled from a woman aged 40 to 49 who had recovered from COVID-19.

The rearrangement joins TRBV3-1 (or the pseudogene TRBV3-2) to TRBJ1-5; D perhaps matches TRBD1 (5 bases). The CDR3 contains 14 residues. From germline, CDR1 is LGHDT and CDR2 YNNKEL (reference sequence). The ends were cut back, 1 base at V and 3 bases at J, with 7 bases in the middle. CDR3 residues: CASSQAGYNQPQHF. The CDR3 region has the DNA TGTGCCAGCAGCCAAGCAGGGTACAATCAGCCCCAGCATTTT.

This chain connects TRBV6-5 to TRBJ1-6; D remains unclear. Germline CDR1 is MNHEY and CDR2 is SVGAGI. The CDR3 runs to 15 residues. V was shortened by 5 bases and J by 8 bases, with 16 bases between the two germline ends. This CDR3 is CASSNLPGADSPLHF. The CDR3, as DNA: TGTGCCAGCAGTAACCTCCCCGGAGCAGATTCACCCCTCCACTTT.

V usage is TRBV2 and J usage is TRBJ2-5; 10 bases align to TRBD2. Germline CDR1 reads SNHLY; CDR2 reads FYNNEI. This CDR3 is built from 17 residues. J lost 5 bases, V lost 1 base, and 10 bases had no gene match. The CDR3: CASSEGPLAGGRETQYF. The CDR3 DNA follows: TGTGCCAGCAGTGAAGGTCCATTAGCGGGGGGTAGGGAGACCCAGTACTTC.

The chain couples TRBV19 to TRBJ2-7; D is possibly TRBD1 (8 bases). V shed 6 bases and J shed 1 base, with 16 bases lying between them. The CDR3 sequence is 15 residues long. The germline gives CDR1 LNHDA, CDR2 SQIVND (reference sequence). CDR3 protein: CASSGGQGGSYEQYF. The CDR3 DNA reads TGTGCCAGTAGCGGCGGACAGGGAGGGTCCTACGAGCAGTACTTC.

This chain connects TRBV5-4 to TRBJ2-5; possible D gene TRBD2, 6 bases. Germline assignment: CDR1 SGHNT and CDR2 YYREEE (reference sequence). The CDR3 extends over 15 amino acids. V was trimmed by 0 bases and J by 2 bases, leaving 11 bases between them. DNA of the CDR3: TGTGCCAGCAGCTTGGGCGGGACTCGGCAAGAGACCCAGTACTTC. This translates into CASSLGGTRQETQYF.

The chain has TRBV5-6 and TRBJ1-2; D is perhaps TRBD1 (6 bases). V was trimmed by 3 bases and J by 6 bases, leaving 18 bases between them. This CDR3 has 15 residues. The germline V gene has CDR1 SGHDT and CDR2 YYEEEE. CDR3 DNA: TGTGCCAGCAGCTCGATACGACAGGTTTTTGATGGCTACACCTTC. It specifies CASSSIRQVFDGYTF.

This clone has just a few counts. The V and J genes are TRBV5-6 and TRBJ1-5; TRBD1 might be the D (6 bases). Germline assignment: CDR1 SGHDT and CDR2 YYEEEE. Trimming removed 4 bases at V and 7 bases at J, with 9 bases between. The CDR3 runs 12 residues. The CDR3 sequence: CASSTGLQPQHF. The CDR3 DNA follows: TGTGCCAGCAGCACAGGGTTGCAGCCCCAGCATTTT.

This clone was picked up a small number of times. The V and J genes are TRBV10-3 and TRBJ1-5; D remains ambiguous. Trimming stripped 3 bases from V and 2 bases from J, with 2 bases between. The CDR3 is 12 amino acids. From germline, CDR1 is ENHRY and CDR2 SYGVKD. The CDR3 reads CAISDGNQPQHF. The CDR3 DNA follows: TGTGCCATCAGTGACGGCAATCAGCCCCAGCATTTT.

This clone showed up just once. The V and J genes are TRBV9 and TRBJ2-3; D gene unclear. V shed 3 bases and J shed 5 bases, with 16 bases lying between them. Germline V gene data show CDR1 as SGDLS and CDR2 as YYNGEE. The CDR3 length is 15 residues. CDR3 residues: CASSGGYGSGDTQYF. As DNA, the CDR3 is TGTGCCAGCAGCGGTGGGTACGGGTCGGGAGATACGCAGTATTTT.

The rearrangement joins TRBV4-1 to TRBJ1-3; D perhaps matches TRBD1 (5 bases). There are 16 residues in the CDR3. Trimming removed 0 bases at V and 4 bases at J, with 13 bases between. The V gene's germline CDR1 is MGHRA and CDR2 YSYEKL. CDR3 loop: CASSQERGRGGNTIYF. CDR3 nucleotides: TGCGCCAGCAGCCAAGAGCGGGGGAGAGGAGGAAACACCATATATTTT.

The chain links TRBV27 to TRBJ1-1; TRBD1 might be the D (6 bases). The CDR3 has 15 residues. Germline V gene lookup returns CDR1 MNHEY and CDR2 SMNVEV (reference sequence). Deletions cut 8 bases from V and 3 bases from J, with 19 bases between. CDR3 nucleotides: TGTGCCAGCGGGTTAAGGGGGTTACGAGACACTGAAGCTTTCTTT. Its translation is CASGLRGLRDTEAFF.

V gene TRBV4-1 combines with J gene TRBJ2-2; no clear D. CDR3 size: 15 residues. CDR1 is MGHRA, CDR2 YSYEKL, per germline. V shed 3 bases and J shed 6 bases, with 14 bases lying between them. In DNA, the CDR3 is TGCGCCAGCAGCCACCAATTGGCAGGCGCCGGGGAGCTGTTTTTT. It is translated as CASSHQLAGAGELFF.

The chain has TRBV21-1 and TRBJ1-5. TRBV21-1 is flagged as a pseudogene. This CDR3 comprises 19 residues. CDR3 residues: CASSKVFRRVWRSNQPQHF. The CDR3 DNA follows: TGTGCCAGCAGCAAAGTATTTCGGCGAGTATGGCGGAGCAATCAGCCCCAGCATTTT.

The chain employs TRBV15 and TRBJ1-1; TRBD1 is a possible D gene (5 bases). Germline V gene sequence: CDR1 LNHNV, CDR2 YYDKDF (reference sequence). This CDR3 contains 14 residues. The V end lost 4 bases, the J end lost 0 bases, and 9 bases lay between the germline ends. CDR3 in amino acids: CATSKAGLNTEAFF. CDR3 DNA sequence: TGTGCCACCAGCAAGGCAGGGCTGAACACTGAAGCTTTCTTT.

CDR3 in amino acids: CASSVDGTSGGETQYF. The DNA for the CDR3 is TGTGCCAGCAGCGTAGATGGGACTAGCGGGGGGGAGACCCAGTACTTC. The chain joins TRBV9 to TRBJ2-5; 15 bases match TRBD2. Per germline, CDR1 SGDLS and CDR2 YYNGEE. Unmatched junction bases numbered 2, after V lost 0 bases and J lost 5 bases. This CDR3 is built from 16 residues.

The V gene is TRBV29-1, the J gene TRBJ1-1; tentatively, D is TRBD1 (6 bases). Trimming pared 6 bases from V and 6 bases from J, leaving 23 bases between. The CDR3 is made up of 15 amino acids. Germline CDR1 is SQVTM and CDR2 is ANQGSEA. CDR3: CSVPAEGVWDAEAFF. As DNA, the CDR3 is TGCAGCGTCCCCGCAGAGGGGGTGTGGGACGCTGAAGCTTTCTTT.

This chain uses TRBV4-2 with TRBJ1-5, with TRBD1 matching over 9 bases. J was trimmed by 2 bases and V by 4 bases; bases with no gene match: 6. This CDR3 region has 16 residues. The germline V gene encodes CDR1 LGHNA and CDR2 YNFKEQ. This CDR3 is CASSLRTGEGNQPQHF. The CDR3 DNA follows: TGTGCCAGCAGCCTCCGGACAGGGGAGGGCAATCAGCCCCAGCATTTT.

The chain uses TRBV19 and TRBJ1-3, with a tentative D call TRBD1 (6 bases). Germline V gene data show CDR1 as LNHDA and CDR2 as SQIVND (reference sequence). The CDR3 consists of 14 residues. V lost 9 bases to trimming and J lost 2 bases, with 14 bases between them. The CDR3 nucleotides read TGTGCCAGCAGCTTGGGACAACCTGGAAACACCATATATTTT. Translating gives CASSLGQPGNTIYF. Full variable domain (rest looked up from reference TRBV19 and TRBJ1-3): DGGITQSPKYLFRKEGQNVTLSCEQNLNHDAMYWYRQDPGQGLRLIYYSQIVNDFQKGDIAEGYSVSREKKESFPLTVTSAQKNPTAFYLCASSLGQPGNTIYFGEGSWLTVV.

The genes are TRBV5-4 and TRBJ2-7; 7 nucleotides align to TRBD1. Germline CDR1 and CDR2: SGHNT and YYREEE (reference sequence). V lost 4 bases, J lost 6 bases, and 4 bases stayed unmatched. CDR3 size: 12 residues. The CDR3 bases are TGTGCCAGCAGCAACACAGGGGCCGAGCAGTACTTC. Amino acids: CASSNTGAEQYF.

The chain combines TRBV7-9 with TRBJ1-1; the D gene is possibly TRBD1 (6 bases). The length of the CDR3 is 16 residues. V gave up 4 bases and J gave up 1 base, with 16 bases separating them. From germline, CDR1 is SEHNR and CDR2 FQNEAQ (reference sequence). In nucleotides, the CDR3 is TGTGCCAGCAGCTCCGATACAGGGTTTGGGAACACTGAAGCTTTCTTT. Its translation: CASSSDTGFGNTEAFF.

V and J are TRBV28 and TRBJ1-2; possible D gene TRBD1, 6 bases. The CDR3 covers 15 residues. Trimming took 4 bases from V and 4 from J, leaving 16 bases between them. CDR1 and CDR2 from the germline V gene are MDHEN and SYDVKM. CDR3 sequence: CASSSPTGSSYGYTF. CDR3 bases: TGTGCCAGCAGTTCACCAACAGGGTCGAGCTATGGCTACACCTTC.

J is TRBJ2-1 and V is TRBV6-4, with 8 bases lining up with TRBD1. In germline, CDR1 is MRHNA, CDR2 SNTAGT. J lost 2 bases, V lost 4 bases, and 4 bases had no gene match. There are 15 residues in the CDR3. The CDR3 region is CASSARQGTYNEQFF. CDR3 DNA sequence: TGTGCCAGCAGTGCCAGACAGGGGACCTACAATGAGCAGTTCTTC.

The chain is built from TRBV5-3 and TRBJ2-7; TRBD1 aligns across 7 bases. TRBV5-3 is identified as an open reading frame with a role that is uncertain. The CDR3 loop spans 15 amino acids. The V segment lost 0 bases and the J segment 2 bases; nucleotides outside the gene matches: 5. CDR3: CARSLDRGFPYEQYF. CDR3 DNA: TGTGCCAGAAGCTTGGACAGGGGATTTCCCTACGAGCAGTACTTC.